Each of the 18 T cell receptor beta chains below was sequenced from the same sample in a study of T cell responses to AZD1222 COVID-19 vaccine (dated by TCRdb to about 2021). The sample's time point, from its label and the paper: baseline before first vaccination. The method was the immunoSEQ multiplex PCR assay. The clones in this table, taken by TCRdb from immuneACCESS, are in-frame only. Not every clone is retained; where verified, under half of the shortfall comes from an unresolved V gene, and the cause of the rest is unknown. Present in this sample are approximately 120,000 clones, more than 70% of which were seen just once. Roughly 1.6% of the sample is taken by the ten largest. The sample in question was peripheral blood, obtained on day 0 of AZD1222 vaccination. The receptors originated from an adult in good health.

The chain has TRBV9 and TRBJ2-7; 11 nucleotides align to TRBD2. V shed 1 base, J shed 4 bases, and the junction held 4 bases outside the gene matches. The CDR3 loop spans 15 amino acids. The germline gives CDR1 SGDLS, CDR2 YYNGEE. CDR3 region: CASSVSGLAEYEQYF. The CDR3, as DNA: TGTGCCAGCAGCGTATCGGGACTAGCGGAATACGAGCAGTACTTC.

The chain combines TRBV24-1 with TRBJ1-2; D is unresolved. The length of the CDR3 is 14 residues. In germline, CDR1 is KGHDR, CDR2 SFDVKD. V lost 5 bases, J lost 0 bases, and 9 bases lay in between. CDR3 protein: CATSGGNSNYGYTF. The CDR3 coding sequence is TGTGCCACCAGTGGAGGGAATTCTAACTATGGCTACACCTTC.

The V gene is TRBV14, the J gene TRBJ2-7; D is ambiguous. Per the germline V gene, CDR1 is SGHDN and CDR2 is FVKESK. The germline V and J ends were trimmed by 3 bases and 3 bases, with 3 bases remaining between them. This CDR3 contains 11 residues. The CDR3 bases are TGTGCCAGCAGCCACAGCTACGAGCAGTACTTC. Translation: CASSHSYEQYF.

Only one count was recorded for this clone. The V call is TRBV5-6, the J call TRBJ2-3; 9 bases align to TRBD1. This CDR3 has 15 amino acids. The V gene end was trimmed by 4 bases and the J gene end by 0 bases; junction bases not matched to a gene: 3. CDR1 is SGHDT and CDR2 is YYEEEE in the germline V gene. The CDR3 reads CASSVTGGSTDTQYF. The CDR3 nucleotides read TGTGCCAGCAGCGTGACAGGGGGTAGCACAGATACGCAGTATTTT.

The chain links TRBV25-1 to TRBJ1-6; no firm D call. Per the germline V gene, CDR1 is MGHDK and CDR2 is SYGVNS. The V gene lost 3 bases and the J gene lost 0 bases, with 15 bases spanning the gap. This CDR3 has 18 residues. For the CDR3, the DNA is TGTGCCAGCAGTGAGGGTCCCGTTCGAAGCTCCTATAATTCACCCCTCCACTTT. This translates into CASSEGPVRSSYNSPLHF. Drawing the rest from reference TRBV25-1 and TRBJ1-6, the complete variable domain is EADIYQTPRYLVIGTGKKITLECSQTMGHDKMYWYQQDPGMELHLIHYSYGVNSTEKGDLSSESTVSRIRTEHFPLTLESARPSHTSQYLCASSEGPVRSSYNSPLHFGNGTRLTVT.

The genes are TRBV10-1 and TRBJ2-2, with 9 nucleotides matching TRBD1. Germline V gene sequence: CDR1 WNHNN, CDR2 SYGVQD (reference sequence). This CDR3 spans 18 amino acids. V shed 1 base, J shed 7 bases, and the junction held 13 bases outside the gene matches. The CDR3 nucleotides are TGCGCCAGCAGTGAGTGGACAGGGGTTAGGCGATTTAGCGGGGAGCTGTTTTTT. It encodes CASSEWTGVRRFSGELFF.

The chain employs TRBV4-1 and TRBJ2-7; D might be TRBD1 or TRBD2, each matching 5 bases. The ends were cut back, 1 base at V and 3 bases at J, with 19 bases in the middle. The V gene's germline CDR1 is MGHRA and CDR2 YSYEKL. The CDR3 runs 17 residues. The CDR3 region has the DNA TGCGCCAGCAGCCAAGTGGTGTTCGGGGACGTATACTACGAGCAGTACTTC. Amino acid sequence: CASSQVVFGDVYYEQYF.

This chain joins TRBV7-6 and TRBJ1-1; TRBD1 matches at 7 bases. The CDR3 is 11 residues long. The ends lost 7 bases at V and 8 bases at J; junction bases unmatched: 4. Germline CDR1 and CDR2: SGHVS and FNYEAQ. CDR3 sequence: CASKLGQEAFF. CDR3 nucleotides: TGTGCCAGCAAGCTGGGACAGGAAGCTTTCTTT.

This clone was seen a handful of times. The V gene is TRBV3-1 (or the pseudogene TRBV3-2), the J gene TRBJ1-3; possibly TRBD1 for D (6 bases). In germline, CDR1 is LGHDT, CDR2 YNNKEL (reference sequence). V was pared by 4 bases and J by 2 bases, with 9 bases between. The CDR3 runs to 14 residues. CDR3 coding DNA: TGTGCCAGCAGCCTTGGGGACACTGGAAACACCATATATTTT. Translated: CASSLGDTGNTIYF.

This sequence joins TRBV7-2 and TRBJ2-3; a weak D match, TRBD2 (5 bases). Trimming cost V 1 base and J 4 bases, with 15 bases left between them. The CDR3 runs to 16 residues. CDR1 is SGHTA, CDR2 FQGNSA, per germline. As DNA, the CDR3 is TGTGCCAGCAGCTTAGTCGGAGCGGCGGCGCCAGATACGCAGTATTTT. Translated, it gives CASSLVGAAAPDTQYF.

This clone was counted once. This sequence joins TRBV7-3 and TRBJ1-2; D is perhaps TRBD1 (6 bases). Trimming cost V 5 bases and J 1 base, with 14 bases left between them. This CDR3 is 15 amino acids long. The germline gives CDR1 SGHTA, CDR2 FQGTGA. The CDR3 DNA sequence: TGTGCCAGCAGCCCCTTTGGGACAAATAACTATGGCTACACCTTC. It translates to CASSPFGTNNYGYTF.

CDR3 loop: CASKGGRWRQGQDTDTQYF. In DNA form, the CDR3 reads TGTGCCAGTAAAGGCGGACGCTGGCGGCAGGGCCAAGACACAGATACGCAGTATTTT. The chain uses TRBV19 and TRBJ2-3, with a weak D call TRBD1 (5 bases). The germline gives CDR1 LNHDA, CDR2 SQIVND (reference sequence). This CDR3 spans 19 amino acids. Trimming cost V 7 bases and J 2 bases, with 28 bases left between them.

The rearrangement uses TRBV20-1 and TRBJ2-7; D ambiguous. Deletions cut 3 bases from V and 5 bases from J, with 8 bases between. The germline V gene encodes CDR1 DFQATT and CDR2 SNEGSKA (reference sequence). This CDR3 spans 11 amino acids. CDR3 bases: TGCAGTGCTAGTACTATCGACGAGCAGTACTTC. Translated, it gives CSASTIDEQYF.

This chain links TRBV6-6 with TRBJ2-3; D perhaps matches TRBD1 (6 bases). The CDR3 totals 15 residues. Germline assignment: CDR1 MNHNY and CDR2 SVGAGI (reference sequence). The V and J ends lost 8 bases and 0 bases respectively, with 15 bases between them. CDR3 residues: CASDFGQISTDTQYF. The CDR3 DNA sequence: TGTGCCAGCGACTTTGGACAGATAAGCACAGATACGCAGTATTTT.

The chain uses TRBV6-5 and TRBJ1-1; 7 bases agree with TRBD1. Germline values: CDR1 MNHEY, CDR2 SVGAGI. V gave up 7 bases and J gave up 4 bases; unmatched junction bases: 3. CDR3 length: 12 amino acids. The chain's CDR3 is CASKTGTTEAFF. In DNA form, the CDR3 reads TGTGCCAGCAAGACAGGGACCACTGAAGCTTTCTTT.

The chain joins TRBV7-6 to TRBJ2-3, with 14 bases that match TRBD2. The CDR3 length is 16 residues. V dropped 5 bases and J dropped 2; count of bases not matched to a gene: 3. Germline CDR1 reads SGHVS; CDR2 reads FNYEAQ. CDR3 sequence (DNA): TGTGCCAGCAGCGGGGGACTAGCGGGAGTCACAGATACGCAGTATTTT. As protein: CASSGGLAGVTDTQYF. The full variable domain, with the rest looked up from reference TRBV7-6 and TRBJ2-3, is GAGVSQSPRYKVTKRGQDVALRCDPISGHVSLYWYRQALGQGPEFLTYFNYEAQQDKSGLPNDRFSAERPEGSISTLTIQRTEQRDSAMYRCASSGGLAGVTDTQYFGPGTRLTVL.

The chain carries TRBV5-6 and TRBJ2-7; the D is unclear. This CDR3 has 14 residues. The ends were cut back, 0 bases at V and 3 bases at J, with 10 bases in the middle. The germline gives CDR1 SGHDT, CDR2 YYEEEE. The CDR3 spells CASSLDIAIYEQYF. The DNA of the CDR3 is TGTGCCAGCAGCTTGGATATCGCGATCTACGAGCAGTACTTC.

The rearrangement uses TRBV28 and TRBJ1-1; maybe TRBD1 (5 bases). The CDR3 is 12 amino acids. The germline V gene encodes CDR1 MDHEN and CDR2 SYDVKM. Trimming pared 6 bases from V and 7 bases from J, leaving 12 bases between. Here the CDR3 DNA reads TGTGCCAGCAGCCTCCCACAGGTTGAAGCTTTCTTT. As protein: CASSLPQVEAFF.